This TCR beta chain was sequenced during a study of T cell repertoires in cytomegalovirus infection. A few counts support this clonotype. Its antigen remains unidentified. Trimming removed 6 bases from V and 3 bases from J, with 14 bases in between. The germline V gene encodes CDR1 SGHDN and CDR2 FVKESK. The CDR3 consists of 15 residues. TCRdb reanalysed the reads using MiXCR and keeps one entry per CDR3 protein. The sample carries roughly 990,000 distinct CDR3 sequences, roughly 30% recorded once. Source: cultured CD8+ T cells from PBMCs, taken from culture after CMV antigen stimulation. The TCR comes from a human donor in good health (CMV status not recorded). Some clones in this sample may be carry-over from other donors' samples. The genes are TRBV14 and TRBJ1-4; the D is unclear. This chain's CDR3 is CASRSTRDPNEKLFF. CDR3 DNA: TGTGCCAGCAGGTCTACGAGGGATCCTAATGAAAAACTGTTTTTT.